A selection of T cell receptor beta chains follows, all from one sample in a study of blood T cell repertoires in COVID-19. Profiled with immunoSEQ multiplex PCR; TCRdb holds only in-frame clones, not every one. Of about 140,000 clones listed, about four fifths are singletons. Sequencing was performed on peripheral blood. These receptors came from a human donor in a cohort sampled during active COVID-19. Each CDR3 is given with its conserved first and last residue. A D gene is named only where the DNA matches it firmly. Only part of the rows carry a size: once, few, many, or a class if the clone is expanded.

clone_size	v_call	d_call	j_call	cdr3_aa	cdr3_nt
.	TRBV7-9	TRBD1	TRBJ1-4	CASSLARGDRGRIREKLFF	TGTGCCAGCAGCTTAGCGCGGGGGGACAGGGGGCGAATTCGAGAAAAACTGTTTTTT
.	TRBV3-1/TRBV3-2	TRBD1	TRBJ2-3	CASSPRGRDTDTQYF	TGTGCCAGCAGCCCTAGGGGGCGAGATACAGATACGCAGTATTTT
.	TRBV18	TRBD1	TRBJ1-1	CASSPSRDRESEAFF	TGTGCCAGCTCACCAAGCCGGGACAGGGAGTCTGAAGCTTTCTTT
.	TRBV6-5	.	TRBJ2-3	CASRPTGTDTQYF	TGTGCCAGCAGGCCGACTGGCACAGATACGCAGTATTTT
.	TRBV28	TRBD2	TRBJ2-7	CASSSGGRAQDYEQYF	TGTGCCAGCAGTTCGGGAGGGCGGGCCCAGGATTACGAGCAGTACTTC
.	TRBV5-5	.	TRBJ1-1	CASRFQGLLNTEAFF	TGTGCCAGCAGATTCCAGGGGCTCCTGAACACTGAAGCTTTCTTT
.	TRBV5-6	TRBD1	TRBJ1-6	CASSSPGQGESPLHF	TGTGCCAGCAGTTCGCCGGGACAGGGGGAATCACCCCTCCACTTT
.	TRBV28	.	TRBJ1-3	CASSLLSGKAGNTIYF	TGTGCCAGCAGTTTATTGTCAGGGAAGGCAGGAAACACCATATATTTT
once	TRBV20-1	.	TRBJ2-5	CSARASGTQYF	TGCAGTGCTAGGGCCTCGGGGACCCAGTACTTC
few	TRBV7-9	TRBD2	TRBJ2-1	CASSSWGTGGYVWEQFF	TGTGCCAGCAGCTCGTGGGGGACCGGGGGGTATGTCTGGGAGCAGTTCTTC
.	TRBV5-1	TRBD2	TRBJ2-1	CASSLGGTSGNEQFF	TGCGCCAGCAGCTTGGGAGGGACTAGCGGGAATGAGCAGTTCTTC
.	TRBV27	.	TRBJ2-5	CASRLSGAGRRETQYF	TGTGCCAGCAGACTCAGTGGGGCGGGGAGGAGGGAGACCCAGTACTTC
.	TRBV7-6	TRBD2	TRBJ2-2	CASSSRLAGGRNTGELFF	TGTGCCAGCAGCTCACGACTAGCGGGGGGTAGGAACACCGGGGAGCTGTTTTTT
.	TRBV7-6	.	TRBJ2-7	CASSFRGGAYEQYF	TGTGCCAGCAGCTTTCGAGGGGGGGCCTACGAGCAGTACTTC
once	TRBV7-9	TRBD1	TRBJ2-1	CASSRDRVLEQFF	TGTGCCAGCAGCCGGGACAGGGTTCTGGAGCAGTTCTTC
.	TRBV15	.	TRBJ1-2	CATSRVFKTAPYGYTF	TGTGCCACCAGCAGAGTGTTTAAGACAGCCCCCTATGGCTACACCTTC
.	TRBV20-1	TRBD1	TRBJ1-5	CSASSPGQDQPQHF	TGCAGTGCTAGTAGTCCGGGACAGGATCAGCCCCAGCATTTT
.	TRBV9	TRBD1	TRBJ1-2	CASSVDAGGGYTF	TGTGCCAGCAGCGTAGATGCAGGGGGAGGCTACACCTTC
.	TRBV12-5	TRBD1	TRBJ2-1	CASGRLRTGADEQFF	TGTGCTAGTGGTCGCCTCAGGACAGGGGCGGATGAGCAGTTCTTC
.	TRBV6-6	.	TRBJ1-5	CASSYGQGNQPQHF	TGTGCCAGCAGTTACGGGCAGGGTAATCAGCCCCAGCATTTT
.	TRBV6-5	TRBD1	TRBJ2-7	CASSPQGPSYEQYF	TGTGCCAGCAGCCCACAGGGGCCCTCCTACGAGCAGTACTTC
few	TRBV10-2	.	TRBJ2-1	CASSVTSSYNEQFF	TGCGCCAGCAGTGTTACCAGCTCCTACAATGAGCAGTTCTTC
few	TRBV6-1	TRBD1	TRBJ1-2	CASSERDRATYGYTF	TGTGCCAGCAGTGAAAGGGACAGGGCGACCTATGGCTACACCTTC
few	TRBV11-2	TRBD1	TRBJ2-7	CASRRTGGPYEQYF	TGTGCCAGCAGGAGGACAGGGGGACCCTACGAGCAGTACTTC
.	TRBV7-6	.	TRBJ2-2	CASSLSTSGTGELFF	TGTGCCAGCAGCTTATCGACTAGTGGTACCGGGGAGCTGTTTTTT
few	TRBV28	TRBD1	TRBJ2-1	CASSPGTAYYNEQFF	TGTGCCAGCAGTCCCGGGACAGCCTACTACAATGAGCAGTTCTTC
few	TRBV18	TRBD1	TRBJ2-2	CASSPYRDSANTGELFF	TGTGCCAGCTCACCTTACCGGGACAGCGCGAACACCGGGGAGCTGTTTTTT
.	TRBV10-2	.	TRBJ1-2	CASSARRLYGYTF	TGCGCCAGCAGTGCTAGGCGGCTCTATGGCTACACCTTC
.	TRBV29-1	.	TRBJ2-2	CSVAQTAYTGELFF	TGCAGCGTTGCGCAGACAGCCTACACCGGGGAGCTGTTTTTT